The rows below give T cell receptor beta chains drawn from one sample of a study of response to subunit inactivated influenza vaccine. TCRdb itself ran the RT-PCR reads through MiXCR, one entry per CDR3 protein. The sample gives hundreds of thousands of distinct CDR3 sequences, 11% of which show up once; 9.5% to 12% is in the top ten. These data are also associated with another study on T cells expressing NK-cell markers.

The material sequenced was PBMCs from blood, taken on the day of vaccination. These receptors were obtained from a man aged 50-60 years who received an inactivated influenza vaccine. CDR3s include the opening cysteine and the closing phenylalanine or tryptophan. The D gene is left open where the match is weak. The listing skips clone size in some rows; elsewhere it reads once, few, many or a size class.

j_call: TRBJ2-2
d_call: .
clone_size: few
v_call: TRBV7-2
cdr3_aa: CASSRQVSNTGELFF
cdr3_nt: TGTGCCAGCAGCCGTCAGGTCTCGAACACCGGGGAGCTGTTTTTT

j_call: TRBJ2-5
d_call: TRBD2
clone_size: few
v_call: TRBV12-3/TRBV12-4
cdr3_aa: CASTLGGLAGETQYF
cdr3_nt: TGTGCCAGCACCCTCGGTGGCCTAGCGGGGGAGACCCAGTACTTC

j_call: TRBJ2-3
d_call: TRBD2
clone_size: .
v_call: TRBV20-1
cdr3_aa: CSARDRVLAADTQYF
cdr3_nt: TGCAGTGCTAGAGATAGGGTACTAGCGGCAGATACGCAGTATTTT

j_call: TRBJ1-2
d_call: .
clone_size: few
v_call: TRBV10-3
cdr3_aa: CAISDKRDNYGYTF
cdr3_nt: TGTGCCATCAGTGATAAGAGAGATAACTATGGCTACACCTTC

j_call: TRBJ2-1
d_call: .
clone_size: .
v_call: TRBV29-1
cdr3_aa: CSLSGTLLSEQFF
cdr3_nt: TGCAGCCTCTCCGGGACCCTCCTCTCAGAGCAGTTCTTC

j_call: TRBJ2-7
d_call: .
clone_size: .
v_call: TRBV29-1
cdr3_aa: CSVRNNLYEQYF
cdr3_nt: TGCAGCGTTAGGAACAACCTCTACGAGCAGTACTTC

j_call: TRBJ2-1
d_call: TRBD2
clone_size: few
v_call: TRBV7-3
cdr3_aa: CASSLLGLAGGVDEQFF
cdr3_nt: TGTGCCAGCAGCTTATTGGGTCTAGCGGGAGGAGTGGATGAGCAGTTCTTC

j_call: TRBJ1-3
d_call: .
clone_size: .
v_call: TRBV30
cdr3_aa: CAWTVSGNTIYF
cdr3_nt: TGTGCCTGGACAGTCTCTGGAAACACCATATATTTT

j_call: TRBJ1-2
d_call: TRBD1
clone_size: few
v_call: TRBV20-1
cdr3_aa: CSATTGTGYNLDGYTF
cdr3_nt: TGCAGTGCAACGACCGGGACAGGGTATAACTTGGATGGCTACACCTTC

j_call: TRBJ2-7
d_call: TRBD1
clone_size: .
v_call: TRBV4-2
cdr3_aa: CASSQGTGYNEQYF
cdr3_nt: TGTGCCAGCAGCCAAGGGACAGGGTACAACGAGCAGTACTTC

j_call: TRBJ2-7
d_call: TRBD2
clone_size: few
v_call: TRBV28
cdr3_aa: CASRAGLAVYEQYF
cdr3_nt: TGTGCCAGCAGAGCGGGACTAGCGGTCTACGAGCAGTACTTC

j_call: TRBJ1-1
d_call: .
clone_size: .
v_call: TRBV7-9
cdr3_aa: CASSPMGGMNTEAFF
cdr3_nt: TGTGCCAGCAGCCCCATGGGAGGGATGAACACTGAAGCTTTCTTT

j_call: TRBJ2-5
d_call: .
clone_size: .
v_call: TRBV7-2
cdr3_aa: CASSLSWETQYF
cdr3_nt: TGTGCCAGCAGCTTATCGTGGGAGACCCAGTACTTC

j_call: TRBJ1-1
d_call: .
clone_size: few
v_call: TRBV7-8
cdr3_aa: CASSLGLAVMNTEAFF
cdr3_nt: TGTGCCAGCAGCTTAGGGTTAGCGGTGATGAACACTGAAGCTTTCTTT

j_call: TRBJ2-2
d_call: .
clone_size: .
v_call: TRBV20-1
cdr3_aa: CSARVGGNTGELFF
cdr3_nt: TGCAGTGCTAGAGTCGGGGGCAACACCGGGGAGCTGTTTTTT

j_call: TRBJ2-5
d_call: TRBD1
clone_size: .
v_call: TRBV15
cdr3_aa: CATRPGQGMTETQYF
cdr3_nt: TGTGCCACCCGACCGGGACAGGGAATGACAGAGACCCAGTACTTC

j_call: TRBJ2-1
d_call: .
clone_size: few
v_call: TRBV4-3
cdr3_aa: CASSPTWRDEQFF
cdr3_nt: TGCGCCAGCAGCCCGACGTGGCGCGATGAGCAGTTCTTC

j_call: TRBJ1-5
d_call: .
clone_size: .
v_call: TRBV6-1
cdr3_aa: CASNPLGYNQPQHF
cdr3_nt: TGTGCCAGCAACCCACTCGGTTACAATCAGCCCCAGCATTTT

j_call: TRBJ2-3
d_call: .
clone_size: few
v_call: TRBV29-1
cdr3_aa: CSVGGGSNLGTDTQYF
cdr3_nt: TGCAGCGTGGGAGGAGGCTCGAACCTTGGGACAGATACGCAGTATTTT

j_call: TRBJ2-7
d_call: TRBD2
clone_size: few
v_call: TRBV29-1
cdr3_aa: CSVRGLAGTYEQYF
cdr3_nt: TGCAGCGTCCGGGGACTAGCGGGAACCTACGAGCAGTACTTC

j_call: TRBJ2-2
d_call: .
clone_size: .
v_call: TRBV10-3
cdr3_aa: CAISFTGNTGELFF
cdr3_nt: TGTGCCATCAGTTTCACAGGGAACACCGGGGAGCTGTTTTTT

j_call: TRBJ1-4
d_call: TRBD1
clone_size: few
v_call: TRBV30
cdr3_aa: CAWSRGPNEKLFF
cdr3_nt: TGTGCCTGGAGCAGGGGGCCTAATGAAAAACTGTTTTTT

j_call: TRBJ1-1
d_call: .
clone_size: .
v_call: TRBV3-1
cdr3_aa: CASSHGGPEAFF
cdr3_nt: TGTGCCAGCAGCCACGGTGGGCCTGAAGCTTTCTTT

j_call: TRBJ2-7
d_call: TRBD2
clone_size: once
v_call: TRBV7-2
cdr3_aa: CASSLPRAGAEQYF
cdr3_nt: TGTGCCAGCAGCCTCCCCCGTGCGGGAGCCGAGCAGTACTTC

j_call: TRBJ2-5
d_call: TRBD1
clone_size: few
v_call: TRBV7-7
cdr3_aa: CASSFSQGAAETQYF
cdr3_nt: TGTGCTAGCAGCTTTTCGCAGGGGGCTGCAGAGACCCAGTACTTC

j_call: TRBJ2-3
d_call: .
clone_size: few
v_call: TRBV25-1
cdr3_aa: CASGLRGHDTQYF
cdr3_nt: TGTGCCAGCGGGCTCCGGGGCCATGATACGCAGTATTTT

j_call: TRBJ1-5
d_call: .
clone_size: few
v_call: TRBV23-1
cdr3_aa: CASSHSVGLNQPQHF
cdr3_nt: TGCGCCAGCAGTCACTCCGTAGGGCTAAATCAGCCCCAGCATTTT

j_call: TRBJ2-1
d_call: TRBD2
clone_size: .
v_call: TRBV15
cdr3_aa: CATSRDLVRGGRAASEQFF
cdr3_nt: TGTGCCACCAGCAGAGATCTCGTTCGTGGAGGGAGGGCCGCAAGTGAGCAGTTCTTC

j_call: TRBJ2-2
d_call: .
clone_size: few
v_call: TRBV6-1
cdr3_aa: CASRPPGFTGELFF
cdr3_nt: TGTGCCAGCAGGCCACCCGGTTTCACCGGGGAGCTGTTTTTT

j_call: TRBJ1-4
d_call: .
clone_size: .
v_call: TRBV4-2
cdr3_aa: CASSQDRGTPANEKLFF
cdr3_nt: TGTGCCAGCAGCCAAGATAGGGGGACTCCCGCGAATGAAAAACTGTTTTTT

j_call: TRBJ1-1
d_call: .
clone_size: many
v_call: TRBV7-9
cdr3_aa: CASSPDRSRNTEAFF
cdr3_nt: TGTGCCAGCAGCCCTGACAGGTCCCGGAACACTGAAGCTTTCTTT

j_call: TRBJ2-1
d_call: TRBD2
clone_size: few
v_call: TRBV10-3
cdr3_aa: CAINRLAGENEQFF
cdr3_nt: TGTGCCATCAATAGACTAGCGGGAGAGAATGAGCAGTTCTTC

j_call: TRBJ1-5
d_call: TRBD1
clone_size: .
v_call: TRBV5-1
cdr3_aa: CASSSGQADIYSNQPQHF
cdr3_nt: TGCGCCAGCAGCTCGGGACAGGCTGACATTTATAGCAATCAGCCCCAGCATTTT

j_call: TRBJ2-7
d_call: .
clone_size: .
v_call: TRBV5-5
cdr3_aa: CASSWAYQAYEQYF
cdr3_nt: TGTGCCAGCAGCTGGGCGTATCAGGCCTACGAGCAGTACTTC

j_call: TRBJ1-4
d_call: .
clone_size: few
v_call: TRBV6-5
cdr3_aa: CASTDGGKLFF
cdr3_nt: TGTGCCAGCACCGACGGGGGAAAACTGTTTTTT

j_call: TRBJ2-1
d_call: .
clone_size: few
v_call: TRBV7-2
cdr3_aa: CASSLSMGSNEQFF
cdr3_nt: TGTGCCAGCAGCCTATCTATGGGGAGCAATGAGCAGTTCTTC

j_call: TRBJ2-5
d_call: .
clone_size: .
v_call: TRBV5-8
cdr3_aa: CASTLRGVQGYF
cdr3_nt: TGTGCCAGCACCTTGAGGGGCGTACAGGGATACTTC

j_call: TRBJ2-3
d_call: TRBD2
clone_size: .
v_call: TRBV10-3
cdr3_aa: CAASGTSQDTQYF
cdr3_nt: TGTGCCGCCTCCGGGACTAGCCAAGATACGCAGTATTTT

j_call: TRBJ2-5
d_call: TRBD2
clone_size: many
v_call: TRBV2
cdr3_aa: CASSEVVAGDWMGETQYF
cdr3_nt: TGTGCCAGCAGTGAAGTAGTAGCGGGGGATTGGATGGGAGAGACCCAGTACTTC

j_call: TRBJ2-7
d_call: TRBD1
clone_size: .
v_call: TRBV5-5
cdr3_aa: CASSTLGQAYEQYF
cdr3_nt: TGTGCCAGCAGCACTCTCGGACAGGCCTACGAGCAGTACTTC

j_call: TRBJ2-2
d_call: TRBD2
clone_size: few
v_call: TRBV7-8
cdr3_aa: CASSPGTSGGRELFF
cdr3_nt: TGTGCCAGCAGCCCCGGGACTAGCGGTGGACGGGAGCTGTTTTTT

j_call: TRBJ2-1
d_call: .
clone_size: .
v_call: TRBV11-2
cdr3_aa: CASSLDRREQFF
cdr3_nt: TGTGCCAGCAGCTTAGATCGCCGGGAGCAGTTCTTC

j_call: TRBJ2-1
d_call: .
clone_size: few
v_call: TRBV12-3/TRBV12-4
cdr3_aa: CASSPGLEQFF
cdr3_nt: TGTGCCAGCAGTCCGGGTCTCGAGCAGTTCTTC

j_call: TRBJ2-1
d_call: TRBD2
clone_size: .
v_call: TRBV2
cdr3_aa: CASSVGTGGRLNEQFF
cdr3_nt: TGTGCCAGCAGTGTCGGAACGGGAGGGCGGCTGAATGAGCAGTTCTTC

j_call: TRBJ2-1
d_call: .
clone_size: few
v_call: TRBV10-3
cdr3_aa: CAIRDTIGEQFF
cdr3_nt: TGTGCCATCAGAGACACCATCGGTGAGCAGTTCTTC

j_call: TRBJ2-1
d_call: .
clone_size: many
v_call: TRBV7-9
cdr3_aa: CASSRGPRYNEQFF
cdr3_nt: TGTGCCAGCAGCAGGGGACCGCGCTACAATGAGCAGTTCTTC

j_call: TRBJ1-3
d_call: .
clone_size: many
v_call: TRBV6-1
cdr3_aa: CASSTGYSGNTIYF
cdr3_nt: TGTGCCAGCAGTACAGGGTACTCTGGAAACACCATATATTTT

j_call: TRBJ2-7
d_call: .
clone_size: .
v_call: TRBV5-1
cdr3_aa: CASSLGVGGRHYEQYF
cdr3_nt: TGCGCCAGCAGCTTGGGTGTTGGGGGGCGTCACTACGAGCAGTACTTC

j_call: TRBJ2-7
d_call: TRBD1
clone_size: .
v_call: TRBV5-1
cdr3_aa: CASSFLAGGDYDQYF
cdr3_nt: TGCGCCAGCAGCTTCCTGGCAGGGGGCGACTACGACCAGTACTTC